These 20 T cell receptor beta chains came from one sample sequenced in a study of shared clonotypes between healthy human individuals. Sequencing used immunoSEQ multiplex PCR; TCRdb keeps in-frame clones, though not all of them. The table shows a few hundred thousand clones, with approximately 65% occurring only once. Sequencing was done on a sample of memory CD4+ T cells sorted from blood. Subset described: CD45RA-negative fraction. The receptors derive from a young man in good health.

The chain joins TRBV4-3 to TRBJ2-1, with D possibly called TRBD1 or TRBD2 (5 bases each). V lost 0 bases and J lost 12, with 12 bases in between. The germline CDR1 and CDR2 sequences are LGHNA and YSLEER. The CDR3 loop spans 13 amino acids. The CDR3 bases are TGCGCCAGCAGCCAAGAAGGGGCGGGTGGGCAGTTCTTC. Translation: CASSQEGAGGQFF.

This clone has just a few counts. CDR3 loop: CASSQARGTQYF. CDR3 coding DNA: TGCGCCAGCAGCCAAGCGCGGGGGACCCAGTACTTC. The chain combines TRBV4-1 with TRBJ2-5; D is possibly TRBD2 (6 bases). V was cut by 1 base and J by 7 bases, with 7 bases left in between. Per germline, CDR1 MGHRA and CDR2 YSYEKL. The CDR3 has 12 amino acids.

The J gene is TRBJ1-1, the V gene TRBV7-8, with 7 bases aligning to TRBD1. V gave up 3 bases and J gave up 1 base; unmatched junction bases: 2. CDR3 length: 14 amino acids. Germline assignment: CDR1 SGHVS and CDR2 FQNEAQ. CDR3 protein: CASSLQGGNTEAFF. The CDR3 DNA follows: TGTGCCAGCAGCTTGCAGGGGGGGAACACTGAAGCTTTCTTT.

In DNA, the CDR3 is TGTGCCAGCAGTACCGACGGACAGGGGAGGACCTACGAGCAGTACTTC. Translating gives CASSTDGQGRTYEQYF. The chain combines TRBV28 with TRBJ2-7; 9 bases align to TRBD1. Unmatched junction bases numbered 10, after V lost 5 bases and J lost 2 bases. Germline CDR1 MDHEN, CDR2 SYDVKM. CDR3 length: 16 residues.

The CDR3 sequence: CSVEGSGRRGTQYF. The CDR3 coding sequence is TGCAGCGTTGAGGGTAGCGGGAGGAGGGGTACGCAGTATTTT. The chain combines TRBV29-1 with TRBJ2-3; 10 nucleotides line up with TRBD2. The CDR3 consists of 14 residues. V shed 3 bases and J 8 bases; nucleotides not matched to a gene: 8. Germline CDR1 is SQVTM and CDR2 is ANQGSEA.

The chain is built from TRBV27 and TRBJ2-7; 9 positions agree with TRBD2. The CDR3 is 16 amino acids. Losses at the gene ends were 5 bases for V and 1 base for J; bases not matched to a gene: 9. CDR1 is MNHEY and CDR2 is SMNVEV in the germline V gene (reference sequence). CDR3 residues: CASSHLAGSDSYEQYF. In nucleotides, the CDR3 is TGTGCCAGCAGTCACCTAGCGGGGAGTGATTCCTACGAGCAGTACTTC.

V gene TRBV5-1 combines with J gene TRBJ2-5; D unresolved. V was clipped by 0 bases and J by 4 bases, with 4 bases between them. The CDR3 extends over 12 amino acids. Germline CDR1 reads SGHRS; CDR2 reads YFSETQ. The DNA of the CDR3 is TGCGCCAGCAGCTTGGGACTAGAGACCCAGTACTTC. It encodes CASSLGLETQYF.

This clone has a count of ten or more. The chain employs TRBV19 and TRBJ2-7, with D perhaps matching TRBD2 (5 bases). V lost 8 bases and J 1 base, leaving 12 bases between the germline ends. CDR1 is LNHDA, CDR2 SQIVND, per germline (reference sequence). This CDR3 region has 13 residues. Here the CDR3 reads CASAKGSSYEQYF. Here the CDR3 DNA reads TGTGCCAGTGCAAAAGGGAGTTCCTACGAGCAGTACTTC.

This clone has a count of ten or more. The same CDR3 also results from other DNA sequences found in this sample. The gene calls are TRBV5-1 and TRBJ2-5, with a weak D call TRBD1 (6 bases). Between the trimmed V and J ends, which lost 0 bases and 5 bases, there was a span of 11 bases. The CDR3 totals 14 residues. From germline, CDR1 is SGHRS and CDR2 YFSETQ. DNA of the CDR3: TGCGCCAGCAGCTTGGCAGGTCAGGGGGAGACCCAGTACTTC. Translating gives CASSLAGQGETQYF.

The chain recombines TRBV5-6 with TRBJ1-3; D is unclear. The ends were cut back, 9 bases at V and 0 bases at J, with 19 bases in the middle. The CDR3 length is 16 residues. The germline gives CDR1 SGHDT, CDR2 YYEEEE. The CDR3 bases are TGTGCCACGAAGCAATCACGGTTGAGCTCTGGAAACACCATATATTTT. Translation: CATKQSRLSSGNTIYF.

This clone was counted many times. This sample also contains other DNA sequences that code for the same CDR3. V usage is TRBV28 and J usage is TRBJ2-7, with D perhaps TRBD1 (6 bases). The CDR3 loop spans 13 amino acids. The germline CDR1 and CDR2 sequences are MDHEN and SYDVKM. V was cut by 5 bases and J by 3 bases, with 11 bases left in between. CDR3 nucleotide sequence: TGTGCCAGCAGTCCGGGACAAAGCTACGAGCAGTACTTC. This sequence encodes CASSPGQSYEQYF. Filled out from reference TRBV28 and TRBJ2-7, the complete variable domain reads DVKVTQSSRYLVKRTGEKVFLECVQDMDHENMFWYRQDPGLGLRLIYFSYDVKMKEKGDIPEGYSVSREKKERFSLILESASTNQTSMYLCASSPGQSYEQYFGPGTRLTVT.

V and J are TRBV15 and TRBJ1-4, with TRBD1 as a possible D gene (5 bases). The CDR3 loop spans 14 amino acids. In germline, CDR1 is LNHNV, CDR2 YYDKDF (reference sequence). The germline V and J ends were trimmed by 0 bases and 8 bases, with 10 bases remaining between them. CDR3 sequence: CATSRDGGGEKLFF. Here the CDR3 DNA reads TGTGCCACCAGCAGAGATGGGGGGGGAGAAAAACTGTTTTTT. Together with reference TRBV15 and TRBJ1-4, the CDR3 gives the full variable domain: DAMVIQNPRYQVTQFGKPVTLSCSQTLNHNVMYWYQQKSSQAPKLLFHYYDKDFNNEADTPDNFQSRRPNTSFCFLDIRSPGLGDTAMYLCATSRDGGGEKLFFGSGTQLSVL.

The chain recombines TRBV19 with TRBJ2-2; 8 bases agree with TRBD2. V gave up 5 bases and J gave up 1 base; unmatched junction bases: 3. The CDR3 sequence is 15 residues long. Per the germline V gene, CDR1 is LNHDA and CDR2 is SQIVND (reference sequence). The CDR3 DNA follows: TGTGCCAGTAGTCTTCTAGCGGGGAACACCGGGGAGCTGTTTTTT. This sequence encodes CASSLLAGNTGELFF.

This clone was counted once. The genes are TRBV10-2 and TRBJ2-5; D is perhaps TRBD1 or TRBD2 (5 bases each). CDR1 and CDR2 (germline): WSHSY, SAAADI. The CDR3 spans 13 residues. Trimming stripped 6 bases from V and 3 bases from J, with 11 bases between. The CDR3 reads CASRETAEETQYF. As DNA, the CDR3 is TGCGCCAGCAGGGAGACAGCGGAAGAGACCCAGTACTTC.

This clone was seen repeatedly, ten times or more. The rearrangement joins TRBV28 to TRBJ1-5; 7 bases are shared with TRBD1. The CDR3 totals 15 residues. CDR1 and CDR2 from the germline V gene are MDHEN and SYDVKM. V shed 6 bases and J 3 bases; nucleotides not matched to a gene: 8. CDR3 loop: CASSRPGQLNQPQHF. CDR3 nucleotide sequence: TGTGCCAGCAGCCGGCCGGGACAGCTCAATCAGCCCCAGCATTTT.

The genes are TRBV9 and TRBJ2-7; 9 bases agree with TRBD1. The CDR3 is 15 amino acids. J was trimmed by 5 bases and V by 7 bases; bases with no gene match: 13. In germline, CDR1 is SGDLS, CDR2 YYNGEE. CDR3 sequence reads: CASGPTGTGMDEQYF. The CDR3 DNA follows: TGTGCCAGCGGCCCCACCGGGACAGGGATGGACGAGCAGTACTTC.

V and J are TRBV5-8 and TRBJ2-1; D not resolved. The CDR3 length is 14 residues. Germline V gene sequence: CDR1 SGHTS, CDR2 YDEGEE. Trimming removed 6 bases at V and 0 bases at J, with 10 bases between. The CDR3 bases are TGTGCCAGCAACTTACCCCGCTCCTACAATGAGCAGTTCTTC. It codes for CASNLPRSYNEQFF.

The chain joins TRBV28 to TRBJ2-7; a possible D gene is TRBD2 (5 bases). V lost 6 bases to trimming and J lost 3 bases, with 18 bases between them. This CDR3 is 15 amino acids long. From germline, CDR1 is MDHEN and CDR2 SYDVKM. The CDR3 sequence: CASRPGDLGRYEQYF. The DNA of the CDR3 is TGTGCCAGCAGGCCCGGGGATTTAGGCCGCTACGAGCAGTACTTC.

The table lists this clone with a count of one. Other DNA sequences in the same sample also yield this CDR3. This chain's CDR3 is CASSVGFTDTQYF. The CDR3 DNA follows: TGTGCCAGCAGCGTCGGGTTCACAGATACGCAGTATTTT. The chain employs TRBV9 and TRBJ2-3; no definite D call. Per the germline V gene, CDR1 is SGDLS and CDR2 is YYNGEE. CDR3 length: 13 residues. The ends were cut back, 2 bases at V and 2 bases at J, with 6 bases in the middle.

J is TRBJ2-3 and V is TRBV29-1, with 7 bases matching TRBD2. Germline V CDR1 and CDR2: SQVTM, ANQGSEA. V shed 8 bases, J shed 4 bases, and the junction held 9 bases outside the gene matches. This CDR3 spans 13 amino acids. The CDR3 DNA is TGCAGCACACTAAAGCGGGGATCAGATACGCAGTATTTT. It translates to CSTLKRGSDTQYF.